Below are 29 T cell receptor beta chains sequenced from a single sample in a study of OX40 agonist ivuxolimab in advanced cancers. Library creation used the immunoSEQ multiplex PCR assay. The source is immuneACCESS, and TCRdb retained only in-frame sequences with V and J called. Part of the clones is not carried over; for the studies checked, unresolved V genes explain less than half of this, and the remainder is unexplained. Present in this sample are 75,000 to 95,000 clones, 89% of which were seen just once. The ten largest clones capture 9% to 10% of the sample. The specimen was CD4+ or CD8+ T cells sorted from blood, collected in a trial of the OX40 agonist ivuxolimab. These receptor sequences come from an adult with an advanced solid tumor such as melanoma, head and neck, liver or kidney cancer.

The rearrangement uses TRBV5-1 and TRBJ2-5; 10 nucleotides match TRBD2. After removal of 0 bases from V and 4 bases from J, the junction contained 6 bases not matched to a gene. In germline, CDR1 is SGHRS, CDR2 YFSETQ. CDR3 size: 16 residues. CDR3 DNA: TGCGCCAGCAGCTTGGATCTAGCGGGGGTACGAGAGACCCAGTACTTC. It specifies CASSLDLAGVRETQYF.

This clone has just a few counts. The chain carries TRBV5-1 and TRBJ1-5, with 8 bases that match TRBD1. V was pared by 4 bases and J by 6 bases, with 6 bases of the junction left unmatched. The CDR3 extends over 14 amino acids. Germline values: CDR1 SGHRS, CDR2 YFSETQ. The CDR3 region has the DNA TGCGCCAGCAGCCCTCAGGGGGCGGGTCAGCCCCAGCATTTT. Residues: CASSPQGAGQPQHF.

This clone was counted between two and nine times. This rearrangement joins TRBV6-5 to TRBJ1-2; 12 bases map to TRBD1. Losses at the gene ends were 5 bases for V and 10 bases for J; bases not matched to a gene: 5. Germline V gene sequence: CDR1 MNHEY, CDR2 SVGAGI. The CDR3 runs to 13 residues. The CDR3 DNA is TGTGCCAGCAGTCAAGGGACAGGGGGCGCCTACACCTTC. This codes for CASSQGTGGAYTF.

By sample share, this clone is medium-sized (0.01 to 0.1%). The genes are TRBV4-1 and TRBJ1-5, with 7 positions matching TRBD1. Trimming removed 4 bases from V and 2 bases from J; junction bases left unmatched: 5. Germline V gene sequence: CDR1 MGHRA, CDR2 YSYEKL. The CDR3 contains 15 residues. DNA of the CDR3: TGCGCCAGCAGCCCCAGGGGGTATGGCAATCAGCCCCAGCATTTT. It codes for CASSPRGYGNQPQHF.

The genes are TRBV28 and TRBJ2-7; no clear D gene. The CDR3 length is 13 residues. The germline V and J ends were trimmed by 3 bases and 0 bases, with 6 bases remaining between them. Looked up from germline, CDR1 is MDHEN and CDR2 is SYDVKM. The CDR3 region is CASSFSSSYEQYF. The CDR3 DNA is TGTGCCAGCAGTTTTTCTAGCTCCTACGAGCAGTACTTC.

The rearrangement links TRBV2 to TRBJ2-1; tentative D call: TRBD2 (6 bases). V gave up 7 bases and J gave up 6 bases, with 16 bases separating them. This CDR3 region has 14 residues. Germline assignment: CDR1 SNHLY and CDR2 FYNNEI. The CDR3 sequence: CASTGVGHANEQFF. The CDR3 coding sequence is TGTGCCAGCACGGGGGTCGGGCATGCCAATGAGCAGTTCTTC.

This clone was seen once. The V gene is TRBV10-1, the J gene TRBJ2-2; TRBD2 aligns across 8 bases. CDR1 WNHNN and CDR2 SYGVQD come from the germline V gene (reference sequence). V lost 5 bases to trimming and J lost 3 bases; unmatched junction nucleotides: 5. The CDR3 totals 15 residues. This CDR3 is CASSQSGRYTGELFF. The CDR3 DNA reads TGCGCCAGCAGTCAAAGCGGGAGATACACCGGGGAGCTGTTTTTT.

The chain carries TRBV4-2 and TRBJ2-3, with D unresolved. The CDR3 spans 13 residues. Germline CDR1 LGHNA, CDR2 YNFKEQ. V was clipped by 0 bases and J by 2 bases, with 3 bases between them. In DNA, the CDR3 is TGTGCCAGCAGCCAAGACCCCACAGATACGCAGTATTTT. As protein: CASSQDPTDTQYF.

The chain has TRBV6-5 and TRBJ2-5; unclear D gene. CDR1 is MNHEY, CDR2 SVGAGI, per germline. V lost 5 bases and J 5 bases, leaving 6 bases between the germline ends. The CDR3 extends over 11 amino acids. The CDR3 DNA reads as TGTGCCAGCAGTCAAACGGAGACCCAGTACTTC. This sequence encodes CASSQTETQYF.

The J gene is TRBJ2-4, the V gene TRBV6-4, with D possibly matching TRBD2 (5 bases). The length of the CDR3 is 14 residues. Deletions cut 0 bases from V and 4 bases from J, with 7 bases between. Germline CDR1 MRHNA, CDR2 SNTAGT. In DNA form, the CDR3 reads TGTGCCAGCAGTGACTCGGGCGGGAAAAACATTCAGTACTTC. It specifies CASSDSGGKNIQYF.

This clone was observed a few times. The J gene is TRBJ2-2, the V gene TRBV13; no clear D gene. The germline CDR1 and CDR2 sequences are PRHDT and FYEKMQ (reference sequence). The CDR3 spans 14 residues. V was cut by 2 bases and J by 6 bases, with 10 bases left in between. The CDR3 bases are TGTGCCAGCAGCTTAAATGATAAGGCCGGGGAGCTGTTTTTT. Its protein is CASSLNDKAGELFF. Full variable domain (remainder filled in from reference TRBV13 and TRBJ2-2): AAGVIQSPRHLIKEKRETATLKCYPIPRHDTVYWYQQGPGQDPQFLISFYEKMQSDKGSIPDRFSAQQFSDYHSELNMSSLELGDSALYFCASSLNDKAGELFFGEGSRLTVL.

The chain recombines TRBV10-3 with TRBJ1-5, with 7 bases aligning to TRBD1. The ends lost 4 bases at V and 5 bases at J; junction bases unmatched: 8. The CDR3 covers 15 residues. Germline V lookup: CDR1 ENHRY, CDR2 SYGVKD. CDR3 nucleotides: TGTGCCATCAGTGTCGGGACAGCAGATTATCAGCCCCAGCATTTT. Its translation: CAISVGTADYQPQHF.

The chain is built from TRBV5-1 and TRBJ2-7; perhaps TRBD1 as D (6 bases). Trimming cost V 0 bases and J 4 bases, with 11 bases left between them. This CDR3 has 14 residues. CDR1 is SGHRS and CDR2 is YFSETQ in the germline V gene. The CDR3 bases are TGCGCCAGCAGCTTGGGGGACACGATATACGAGCAGTACTTC. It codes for CASSLGDTIYEQYF.

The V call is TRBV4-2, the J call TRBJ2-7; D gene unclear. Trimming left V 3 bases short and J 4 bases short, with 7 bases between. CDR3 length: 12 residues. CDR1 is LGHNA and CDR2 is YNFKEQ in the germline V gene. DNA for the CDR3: TGTGCCAGCAGCCATCCTAGTTACGAGCAGTACTTC. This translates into CASSHPSYEQYF.

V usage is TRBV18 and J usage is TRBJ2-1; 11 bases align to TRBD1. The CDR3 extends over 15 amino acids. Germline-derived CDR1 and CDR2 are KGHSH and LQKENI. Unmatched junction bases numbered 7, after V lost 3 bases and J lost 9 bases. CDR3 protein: CASSPGTGGTSEQFF. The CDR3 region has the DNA TGTGCCAGCTCACCTGGGACAGGGGGGACGTCTGAGCAGTTCTTC.

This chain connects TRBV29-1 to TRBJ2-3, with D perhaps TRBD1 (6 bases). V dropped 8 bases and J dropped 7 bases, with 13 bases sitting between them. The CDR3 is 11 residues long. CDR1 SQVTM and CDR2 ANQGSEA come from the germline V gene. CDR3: CSLLQGNTQYF. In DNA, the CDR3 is TGCAGCCTTCTACAGGGAAATACGCAGTATTTT.

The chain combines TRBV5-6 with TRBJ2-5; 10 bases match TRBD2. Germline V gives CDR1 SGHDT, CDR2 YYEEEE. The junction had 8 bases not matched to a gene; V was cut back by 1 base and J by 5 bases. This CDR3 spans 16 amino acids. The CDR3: CASSLPRGAGGETQYF. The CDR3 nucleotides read TGTGCCAGCAGCTTGCCCCGGGGAGCGGGGGGGGAGACCCAGTACTTC.

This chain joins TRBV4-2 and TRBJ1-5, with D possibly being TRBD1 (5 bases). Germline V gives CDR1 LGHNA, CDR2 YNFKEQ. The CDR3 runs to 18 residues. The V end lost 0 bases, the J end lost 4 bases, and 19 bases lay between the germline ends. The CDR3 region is CASSQDPPGPGRNQPQHF. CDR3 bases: TGTGCCAGCAGCCAAGACCCCCCAGGACCAGGGCGGAATCAGCCCCAGCATTTT.

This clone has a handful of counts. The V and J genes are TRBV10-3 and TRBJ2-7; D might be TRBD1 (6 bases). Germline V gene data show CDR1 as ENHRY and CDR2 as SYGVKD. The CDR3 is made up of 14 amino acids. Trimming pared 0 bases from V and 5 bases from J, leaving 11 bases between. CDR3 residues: CAISESGRGHEQYF. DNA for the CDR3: TGTGCCATCAGTGAGTCAGGCAGGGGACACGAGCAGTACTTC.

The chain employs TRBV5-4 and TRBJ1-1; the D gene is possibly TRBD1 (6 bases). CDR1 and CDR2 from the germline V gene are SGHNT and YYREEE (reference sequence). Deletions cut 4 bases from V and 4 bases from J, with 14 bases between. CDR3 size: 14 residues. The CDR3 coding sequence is TGTGCCAGCAGCGTTCAGGGGCGAGGCACTGAAGCTTTCTTT. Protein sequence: CASSVQGRGTEAFF.

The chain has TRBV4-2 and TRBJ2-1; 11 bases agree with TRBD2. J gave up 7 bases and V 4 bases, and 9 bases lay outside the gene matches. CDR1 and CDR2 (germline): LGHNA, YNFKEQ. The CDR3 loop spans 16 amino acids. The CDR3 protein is CASSPRTASGRNEQFF. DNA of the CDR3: TGTGCCAGCAGCCCTCGTACGGCTAGCGGGAGGAATGAGCAGTTCTTC.

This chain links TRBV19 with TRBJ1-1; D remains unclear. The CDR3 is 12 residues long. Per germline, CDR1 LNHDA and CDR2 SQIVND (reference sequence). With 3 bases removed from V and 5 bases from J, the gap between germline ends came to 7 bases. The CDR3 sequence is CASSIGETEAFF. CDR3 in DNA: TGTGCCAGTAGTATTGGGGAGACTGAAGCTTTCTTT.

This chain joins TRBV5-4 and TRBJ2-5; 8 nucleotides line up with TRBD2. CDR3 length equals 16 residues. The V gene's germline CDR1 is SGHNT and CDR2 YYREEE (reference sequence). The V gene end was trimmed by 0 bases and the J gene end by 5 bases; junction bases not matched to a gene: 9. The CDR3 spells CASSLETGGPRETQYF. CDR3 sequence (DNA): TGTGCCAGCAGCTTGGAAACGGGAGGGCCTCGGGAGACCCAGTACTTC.

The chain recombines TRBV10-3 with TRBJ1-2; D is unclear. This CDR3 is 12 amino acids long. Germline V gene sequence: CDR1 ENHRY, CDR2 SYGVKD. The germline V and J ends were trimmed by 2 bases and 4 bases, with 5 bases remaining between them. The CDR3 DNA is TGTGCCATCAGTGAGCAGGCCTATGGCTACACCTTC. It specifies CAISEQAYGYTF.

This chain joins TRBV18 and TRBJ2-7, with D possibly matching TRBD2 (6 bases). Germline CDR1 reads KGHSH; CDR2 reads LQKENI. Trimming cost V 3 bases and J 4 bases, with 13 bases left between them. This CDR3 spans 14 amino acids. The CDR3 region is CASSPGDGGYEQYF. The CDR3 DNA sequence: TGTGCCAGCTCACCGGGCGACGGGGGTTACGAGCAGTACTTC.

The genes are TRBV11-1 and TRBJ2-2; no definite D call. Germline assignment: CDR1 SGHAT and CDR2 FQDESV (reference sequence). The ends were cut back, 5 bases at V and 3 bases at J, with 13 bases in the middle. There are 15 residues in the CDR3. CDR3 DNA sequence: TGTGCCAGCAGCCCGGACGGCCACGACACCGGGGAGCTGTTTTTT. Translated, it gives CASSPDGHDTGELFF.

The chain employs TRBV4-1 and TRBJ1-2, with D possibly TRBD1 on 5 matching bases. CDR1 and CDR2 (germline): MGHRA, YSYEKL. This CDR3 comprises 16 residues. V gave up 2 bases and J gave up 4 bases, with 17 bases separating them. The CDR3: CASSQTPAGRGYGYTF. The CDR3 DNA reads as TGCGCCAGCAGCCAAACTCCCGCGGGGAGGGGCTATGGCTACACCTTC.

DNA of the CDR3: TGTGCCAGCAGTTACTCGATCAGGGGGTCACAGCCCCAGCATTTT. Translating it yields CASSYSIRGSQPQHF. V gene TRBV6-6 combines with J gene TRBJ1-5; TRBD1 matches 7 bases. The CDR3 has 15 residues. Germline trimming cut 0 bases from V and 7 bases from J; bases unmatched to any gene: 6. Germline values: CDR1 MNHNY, CDR2 SVGAGI (reference sequence).

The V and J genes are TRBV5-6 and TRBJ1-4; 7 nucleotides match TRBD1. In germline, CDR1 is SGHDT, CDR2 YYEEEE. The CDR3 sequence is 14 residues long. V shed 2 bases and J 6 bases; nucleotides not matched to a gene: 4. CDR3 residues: CASSFDRVDEKLFF. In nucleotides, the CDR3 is TGTGCCAGCAGCTTCGACAGGGTTGATGAAAAACTGTTTTTT.